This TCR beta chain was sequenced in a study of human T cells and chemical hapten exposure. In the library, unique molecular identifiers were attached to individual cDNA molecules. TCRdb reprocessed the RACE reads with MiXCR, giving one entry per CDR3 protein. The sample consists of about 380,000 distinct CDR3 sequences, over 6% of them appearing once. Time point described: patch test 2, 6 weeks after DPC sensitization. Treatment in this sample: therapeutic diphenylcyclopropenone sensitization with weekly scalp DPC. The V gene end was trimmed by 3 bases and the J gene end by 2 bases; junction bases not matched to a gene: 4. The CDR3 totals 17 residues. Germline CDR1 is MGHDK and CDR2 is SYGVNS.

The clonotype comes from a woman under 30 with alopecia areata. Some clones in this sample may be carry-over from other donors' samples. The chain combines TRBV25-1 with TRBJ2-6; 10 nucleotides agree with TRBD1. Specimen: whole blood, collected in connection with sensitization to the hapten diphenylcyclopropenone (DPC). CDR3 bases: TGTGCCAGCAGTGAGCGACAGGGGGCGGCTGGGGCCAACGTCCTGACTTTC. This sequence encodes CASSERQGAAGANVLTF.